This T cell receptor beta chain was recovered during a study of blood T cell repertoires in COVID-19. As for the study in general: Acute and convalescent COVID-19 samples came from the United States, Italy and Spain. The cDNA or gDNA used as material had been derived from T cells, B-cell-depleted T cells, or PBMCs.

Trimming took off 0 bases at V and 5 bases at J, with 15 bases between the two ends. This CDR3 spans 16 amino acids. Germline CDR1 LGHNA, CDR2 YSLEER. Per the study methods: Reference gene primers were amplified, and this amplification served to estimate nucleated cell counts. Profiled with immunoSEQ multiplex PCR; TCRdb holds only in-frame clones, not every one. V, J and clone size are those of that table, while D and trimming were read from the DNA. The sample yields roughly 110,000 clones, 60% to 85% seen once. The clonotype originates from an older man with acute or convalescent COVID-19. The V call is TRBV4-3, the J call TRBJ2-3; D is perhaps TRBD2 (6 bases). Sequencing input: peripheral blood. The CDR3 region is CASSQDLGDSLDTQYF. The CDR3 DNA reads TGCGCCAGCAGCCAAGATCTTGGGGACTCCCTAGATACGCAGTATTTT.